This T cell receptor (beta chain) is from a study of shared clonotypes between healthy human individuals (dated by TCRdb to the early 2020s). Regarding the research as a whole: The cohort comprised two women and a few men aged 18 to 49 years. For each donor, CD4 naive and CD4 memory were each given three plates, CD8 naive was given two plates, and CD8 memory was given one plate. Blood TCR repertoires of roughly 5 healthy adults were deeply sequenced to estimate repertoire size and the extent of clonotype sharing between individuals. To increase sequencing depth and limit assay-specific biases, TCR repertoire library preparation and sequencing were carried out by different laboratories using diverse techniques. Leukapheresis yielded between about 0.85 and 10 billion PBMCs per donor. What the authors observed across the whole study: Roughly 5% of naive CD4, 3% to 3.5% of naive CD8, 2.3% of memory CD4, and 0.4% of memory CD8 clonotypes were shared across four donors. Clonotypes shared by all four sorted-subset donors showed higher generation probabilities than non-shared clonotypes. The genetic and exposure-history diversity represented was limited by the small number of donors. Only blood was sampled, and tissue TCR repertoires likely differ from those in blood. Pairwise subsampling indicated that sequencing depth was expected to affect the degree of clonotype sharing among donors. Rarefaction of sorted-subset datasets indicated incomplete sequencing despite the large sequencing depth. Estimated clonotype richness was generally larger for naive than for memory subsets.

Healthy HIV-negative adults with no recently reported acute infections or vaccinations were included as donors. Only Caucasian adults living in Nashville, Tennessee, USA were represented among the donors. CD4+ T cells were enriched through magnetic negative selection, after which naive cells were positively selected on CD45RA and the remaining negative fraction served as the memory subset. After blood collection by leukapheresis, PBMCs were isolated using Ficoll-Histopaque density gradient centrifugation and then cryopreserved in the vapor phase of liquid nitrogen. Purity and quantity of every magnetically sorted T cell population were checked by analytical flow cytometry. Each sorted fraction had its genomic DNA isolated and then quantified by UV absorbance on a Nanodrop 2000c. The germline V gene gives CDR1 as LGHNA and CDR2 as YSLEER. The cysteine opens and the phenylalanine closes a CDR3 of 15 amino acids. Of all the DNA, just the CDR3 is kept, 45 bases in frame from base 1. The trim is 0 bases for V and 6 bases for J, with a gap of 13 bases between the germline ends.

Using the deep immunoSEQ assay, TCR CDR3 regions were amplified from genomic DNA by multiplex PCR. Genomic DNA extracted from each cell subset was distributed evenly over all wells of several immunoSEQ 96-well plates, and each plate served as one replicate. For sorted subsets, each replicate PCR was loaded with around 200 ng genomic DNA, equivalent to 32,000 or so T cell genomes. Purified libraries were quantified with a Qubit 3.0 fluorometer, sized on a Bioanalyzer 2100, and re-quantified with the KAPA Library Quantification kit. A separate single-read 150-cycle Illumina NextSeq 550 flow cell was used to sequence each immunoSEQ 96-well plate. Regarding the original processing steps: The immunoSEQ output contained only junctional sequences without quality scores, so filtering could not match that applied to full-length reads. Sequences were annotated with PyIR, a Python wrapper for IgBLAST v1.9, and V/J genes and CDR3 were assigned using IMGT germline references. Reads were removed for weak V/J assignments (E-value above 1e-6), missing CDR3, stop codons, out-of-frame junctions, or ambiguous translated residues. V3J clonotypes were defined by identical inferred V gene, J gene, and CDR3 amino acid sequence. The percentage overlap between two repertoires was calculated by dividing the number of shared unique clonotypes by the size of the smaller repertoire. Richness of each repertoire was evaluated using RTK rarefaction, the Chao1 estimator, and Recon v2.1 estimates of unobserved clonotypes. For all TCRbeta clonotypes obtained by the gDNA method from several donors, generation probabilities were computed with OLGA. TCRdb retrieved this table from immuneACCESS and kept in-frame rearrangements only. Not all clones are present; in checked studies, unresolved V genes account for under half, and no reason is known for the remainder. V, J and clone size are taken as reported in that table, and D and trimming were inferred from the DNA itself. The sample profile shows millions of clones; 85% to 95% of them were found once. The biggest ten clones account for about 0.13% of the sample.

Only one count was recorded for this clone. Its recognized antigen is unknown. No per-base quality is available; no much larger clone lies one base away. The source material was naive CD4+ T cells sorted from blood. Taken with the paper, the label for cell subset or site translates to: CD45RA+ positively selected. The receptor was derived from a man younger than 35 in good health. This sequence uses TRBV4-3 and TRBJ2-3; the D gene cannot be resolved reliably. The encoded CDR3 is CASSQEPTATDTQYF. Read as DNA, the sequence is TGCGCCAGCAGCCAAGAACCGACCGCGACGGATACGCAGTATTTT.